The 10 T cell receptor beta chains given below trace back to one sample, sequenced in a study of blood T cell repertoires in COVID-19. Here immunoSEQ multiplex PCR was the method, and the copy in TCRdb shows in-frame clones only, minus some. In the table there are 150,000 to 200,000 clones, roughly four fifths of which are singletons. What was sequenced was peripheral blood. These receptors were collected from a human donor in a cohort sampled during active COVID-19.

Here the CDR3 reads CASSLGQGVKNEQFF. In DNA form, the CDR3 reads TGTGCCAGCAGTTTAGGGCAGGGGGTCAAAAATGAGCAGTTCTTC. The genes are TRBV27 and TRBJ2-1; 7 bases are a match to TRBD1. V was pared by 2 bases and J by 7 bases, with 8 bases of the junction left unmatched. CDR3 length: 15 amino acids. Germline V CDR1 and CDR2: MNHEY, SMNVEV (reference sequence).

The chain uses TRBV4-3 and TRBJ2-2, with D perhaps matching TRBD2 (6 bases). V was shortened by 0 bases and J by 7 bases, with 6 bases between the two germline ends. Germline V lookup: CDR1 LGHNA, CDR2 YSLEER. This CDR3 has 13 residues. The DNA for the CDR3 is TGCGCCAGCAGCCAAGAGGAGGGCGGGGAGCTGTTTTTT. Translated, it gives CASSQEEGGELFF.

V gene TRBV30 combines with J gene TRBJ2-7; 8 bases are a match to TRBD1. This CDR3 contains 14 residues. Losses at the gene ends were 3 bases for V and 1 base for J; bases not matched to a gene: 5. Germline CDR1 GTSNPN, CDR2 SVGIG (reference sequence). Written as DNA, the CDR3 is TGTGCCTGGAGGACCGGGACAGGATCCTACGAGCAGTACTTC. The encoded protein is CAWRTGTGSYEQYF. Variable domain in full (rest from reference TRBV30 and TRBJ2-7): SQTIHQWPATLVQPVGSPLSLECTVEGTSNPNLYWYRQAAGRGLQLLFYSVGIGQISSEVPQNLSASRPQDRQFILSSKKLLLSDSGFYLCAWRTGTGSYEQYFGPGTRLTVT.

The chain has TRBV23-1 and TRBJ2-7; 7 nucleotides line up with TRBD1. TRBV23-1 is annotated as an ORF whose role is uncertain. The CDR3 is 14 amino acids. Losses at the gene ends were 4 bases for V and 2 bases for J; bases not matched to a gene: 5. CDR3 sequence (DNA): TGCGCCAGCAGTCGCCAAGGGACAGCCTACGAGCAGTACTTC. It translates to CASSRQGTAYEQYF.

The CDR3 nucleotides are TGTGCCAGCAGCTTACTAGCGGGGGGGCTTGAGACCCAGTACTTC. It specifies CASSLLAGGLETQYF. The V gene is TRBV5-5, the J gene TRBJ2-5; 13 bases fit TRBD2. Trimming at V came to 2 bases and at J to 5 bases, leaving 3 bases not matched to a gene. Per the germline V gene, CDR1 is SGHKS and CDR2 is YYEKEE (reference sequence). The CDR3 length is 15 residues.

The V gene is TRBV11-2, the J gene TRBJ2-7; 11 bases are shared with TRBD1. CDR3 length: 14 residues. The germline V gene has CDR1 SGHAT and CDR2 FQNNGV. The V and J ends lost 4 bases and 3 bases, in that order; junction bases with no gene match: 2. The CDR3 DNA is TGTGCCAGCAGCTCCGGGACAGGGGGCTACGAGCAGTACTTC. Translated: CASSSGTGGYEQYF.

The gene calls are TRBV7-8 and TRBJ2-7; D remains ambiguous. The V and J ends lost 2 bases and 6 bases respectively, with 11 bases between them. The CDR3 spans 13 residues. CDR1 SGHVS and CDR2 FQNEAQ come from the germline V gene. CDR3 residues: CASSLPDTGEQYF. CDR3 coding DNA: TGTGCCAGCAGCTTACCCGATACGGGCGAGCAGTACTTC.

The chain links TRBV27 to TRBJ1-3; possibly TRBD1 for D (5 bases). The CDR3 is 17 amino acids. Trimming stripped 0 bases from V and 2 bases from J, with 14 bases between. CDR1 is MNHEY and CDR2 is SMNVEV in the germline V gene (reference sequence). The CDR3, as DNA: TGTGCCAGCAGTTTATCCGGCAACAGGACACCTGGAAACACCATATATTTT. Residues: CASSLSGNRTPGNTIYF.

The chain links TRBV27 to TRBJ2-3, with unresolved D. CDR1 MNHEY and CDR2 SMNVEV come from the germline V gene (reference sequence). The CDR3 totals 14 residues. V lost 3 bases and J lost 1, with 8 bases in between. CDR3 amino acids: CASSFLPGTDTQYF. CDR3 nucleotides: TGTGCCAGCAGTTTTCTACCGGGCACAGATACGCAGTATTTT.

This chain connects TRBV27 to TRBJ2-5; unclear D gene. CDR3 size: 13 residues. CDR1 is MNHEY and CDR2 is SMNVEV in the germline V gene (reference sequence). V shed 5 bases and J shed 9 bases, with 16 bases lying between them. The CDR3 nucleotides read TGTGCCAGCAGTCTCCGGTCCGGTGCCGCCCAGTACTTC. This gives the protein CASSLRSGAAQYF.